The 7 T cell receptor beta chains below come from one sample, sequenced in a study of blood T cell repertoires in COVID-19. Clones were sequenced by immunoSEQ multiplex PCR, and TCRdb holds only the in-frame ones, with some missing. Of 200,000 to 250,000 clones listed, 80% were seen once; the top ten hold less than 8%. What was sequenced was PBMCs or T cells enriched from blood (not recorded which). These receptors all stem from a woman in her thirties or forties with acute COVID-19.

The gene calls are TRBV2 and TRBJ2-5, with D possibly being TRBD1 (6 bases). This CDR3 comprises 15 residues. Germline lookup yields CDR1 SNHLY and CDR2 FYNNEI. The V end lost 4 bases, the J end lost 0 bases, and 12 bases lay between the germline ends. Here the CDR3 reads CASSGRQEYQETQYF. CDR3 DNA: TGTGCCAGCAGTGGACGACAGGAGTACCAAGAGACCCAGTACTTC.

Turning to this clone: Other DNA sequences in this specimen translate into the identical CDR3. The chain carries TRBV9 and TRBJ2-7; D not certain. The germline CDR1 and CDR2 sequences are SGDLS and YYNGEE. Trimming took 4 bases from V and 1 from J, leaving 12 bases between them. CDR3 length equals 14 residues. The CDR3 protein is CASSSSTGSYEQYF. CDR3 bases: TGTGCCAGCAGCTCTTCGACTGGATCCTACGAGCAGTACTTC.

The J gene is TRBJ1-5, the V gene TRBV5-5; 8 nucleotides match TRBD1. The CDR3 extends over 19 amino acids. The germline gives CDR1 SGHKS, CDR2 YYEKEE (reference sequence). J lost 0 bases, V lost 4 bases, and 15 bases had no gene match. The CDR3 sequence is CASSASPGQDPYSNQPQHF. In DNA form, the CDR3 reads TGTGCCAGCAGCGCATCGCCGGGACAGGACCCTTATAGCAATCAGCCCCAGCATTTT.

The table lists this clone with many counts. J is TRBJ2-3 and V is TRBV6-2 or TRBV6-3, with D perhaps TRBD1 (6 bases). The CDR3 is 17 residues long. Trimming took 2 bases from V and 7 from J, leaving 22 bases between them. Germline assignment: CDR1 MNHEY and CDR2 SVGEGT. The CDR3, as DNA: TGTGCCAGCAGTTACCCCCTCCCAGGGGTCGATCCGAATACGCAGTATTTT. Translating it yields CASSYPLPGVDPNTQYF.

The rearrangement uses TRBV6-2 or TRBV6-3 and TRBJ1-3; 7 nucleotides match TRBD1. With 5 bases clipped from V and 3 bases from J, the junction kept 4 bases outside the gene matches. The CDR3 consists of 14 residues. Germline V CDR1 and CDR2: MNHEY, SVGEGT. The CDR3 region is CASSAGQYGNTIYF. The CDR3 DNA reads TGTGCCAGCAGTGCGGGACAGTATGGAAACACCATATATTTT.

CDR3 bases: TGTGCCAGTAGTGCGGGCACCCGCCGGGAGCAGTTCTTC. Translating it yields CASSAGTRREQFF. V usage is TRBV19 and J usage is TRBJ2-1; D is perhaps TRBD2 (5 bases). Trimming shortened V by 5 bases and J by 10 bases, and 15 bases separated the two germline ends. Germline CDR1 LNHDA, CDR2 SQIVND (reference sequence). The CDR3 length is 13 residues.

The sample holds one count of this clone. The chain is built from TRBV6-1 and TRBJ1-3; 8 bases map to TRBD1. Looked up from germline, CDR1 is MNHNS and CDR2 is SASEGT. J lost 0 bases, V lost 2 bases, and 6 bases had no gene match. This CDR3 spans 17 amino acids. In DNA, the CDR3 is TGTGCCAGCAGTGAACCGGGACAGGTGATCTCTGGAAACACCATATATTTT. Translation: CASSEPGQVISGNTIYF.